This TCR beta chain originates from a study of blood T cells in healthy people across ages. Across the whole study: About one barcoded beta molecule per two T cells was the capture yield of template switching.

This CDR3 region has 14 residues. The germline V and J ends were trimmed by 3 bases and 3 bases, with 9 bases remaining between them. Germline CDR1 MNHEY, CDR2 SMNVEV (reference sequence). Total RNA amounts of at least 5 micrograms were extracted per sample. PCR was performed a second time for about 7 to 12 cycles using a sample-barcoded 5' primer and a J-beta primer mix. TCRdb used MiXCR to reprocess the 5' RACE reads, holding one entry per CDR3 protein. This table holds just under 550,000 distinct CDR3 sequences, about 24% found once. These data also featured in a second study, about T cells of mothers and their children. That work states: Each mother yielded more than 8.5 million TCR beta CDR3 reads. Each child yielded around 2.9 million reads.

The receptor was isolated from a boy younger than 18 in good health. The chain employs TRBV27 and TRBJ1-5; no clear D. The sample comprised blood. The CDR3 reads CASSFDGSNQPQHF. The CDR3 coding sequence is TGTGCCAGCAGTTTCGACGGCTCCAATCAGCCCCAGCATTTT.